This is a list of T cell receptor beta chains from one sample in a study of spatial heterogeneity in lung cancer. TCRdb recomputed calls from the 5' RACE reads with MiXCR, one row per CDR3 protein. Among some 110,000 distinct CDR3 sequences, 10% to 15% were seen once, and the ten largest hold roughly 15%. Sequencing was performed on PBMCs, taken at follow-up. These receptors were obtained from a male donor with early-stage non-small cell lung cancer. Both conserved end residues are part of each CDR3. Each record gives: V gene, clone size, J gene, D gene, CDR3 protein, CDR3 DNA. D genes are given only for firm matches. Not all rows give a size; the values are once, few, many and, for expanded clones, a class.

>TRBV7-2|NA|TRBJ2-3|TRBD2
CASSLFLAELTDTQYF
TGTGCCAGCAGCTTATTCCTAGCGGAGCTCACAGATACGCAGTATTTT
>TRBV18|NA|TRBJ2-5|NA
CASSPERQRQETQYF
TGTGCCAGCTCACCAGAGAGACAGAGGCAAGAGACCCAGTACTTC
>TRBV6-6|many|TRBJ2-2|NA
CASSSTRELFF
TGTGCCAGCAGTTCGACCAGGGAGCTGTTTTTT
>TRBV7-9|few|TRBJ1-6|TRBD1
CASSLATGQGNSPLHF
TGTGCCAGCAGCTTAGCGACGGGACAGGGTAATTCACCCCTCCACTTT
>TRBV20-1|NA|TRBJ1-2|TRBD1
CSGGQGHGGYTF
TGCAGTGGGGGACAGGGTCACGGTGGCTACACCTTC
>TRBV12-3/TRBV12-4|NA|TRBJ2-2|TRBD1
CASRLGQASGELFF
TGTGCCAGCAGACTTGGACAGGCGAGCGGGGAGCTGTTTTTT
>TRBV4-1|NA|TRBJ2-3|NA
CASSLRDTLTRTSTDTQYF
TGCGCCAGCAGCCTTCGGGACACCTTAACGCGGACTAGCACAGATACGCAGTATTTT
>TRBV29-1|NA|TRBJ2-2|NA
CSVDRGPGELFF
TGCAGCGTTGACAGGGGCCCCGGGGAGCTGTTTTTT
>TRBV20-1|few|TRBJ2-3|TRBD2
CSATSGGPDTQYF
TGCAGTGCCACTAGCGGGGGGCCAGATACGCAGTATTTT
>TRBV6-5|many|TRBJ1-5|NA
CASSYSVGQPQHF
TGTGCCAGCAGTTACTCGGTAGGGCAGCCCCAGCATTTT
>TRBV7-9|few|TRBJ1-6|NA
CASSQIGLNSPLHF
TGTGCCAGCAGCCAAATAGGACTTAATTCACCCCTCCACTTT
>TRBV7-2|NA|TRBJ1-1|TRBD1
CASSFRDRALYTEAFF
TGTGCCAGCAGCTTCCGGGACAGGGCGTTGTACACTGAAGCTTTCTTT
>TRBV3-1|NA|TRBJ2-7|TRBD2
CASSPIAGGLGEQYF
TGTGCCAGCAGCCCAATAGCGGGGGGGCTGGGAGAGCAGTACTTC
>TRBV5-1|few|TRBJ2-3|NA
CASSYGRGPTDTQYF
TGCGCCAGCAGCTACGGTCGGGGCCCCACAGATACGCAGTATTTT
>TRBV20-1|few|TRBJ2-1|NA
CSARGLLNNEQFF
TGCAGTGCTAGAGGCCTACTCAACAATGAGCAGTTCTTC
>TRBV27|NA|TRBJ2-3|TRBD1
CASSSLSGGDTQYF
TGTGCCAGCAGTTCCCTCTCAGGGGGAGATACGCAGTATTTT
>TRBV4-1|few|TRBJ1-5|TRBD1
CASNRGFEPQHF
TGCGCCAGCAACAGGGGTTTTGAGCCCCAGCATTTT
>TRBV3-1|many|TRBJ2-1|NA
CASSQRRFGSSYNEQFF
TGTGCCAGCAGCCAACGGCGCTTTGGCAGCTCCTACAATGAGCAGTTCTTC
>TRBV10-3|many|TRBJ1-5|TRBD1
CAISGDRVQPQHF
TGTGCCATCAGTGGGGACAGGGTTCAGCCCCAGCATTTT
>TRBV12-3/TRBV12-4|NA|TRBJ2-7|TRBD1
CASSSWGQVTSYEQYF
TGTGCCAGCAGTTCGTGGGGACAGGTGACGTCCTACGAGCAGTACTTC
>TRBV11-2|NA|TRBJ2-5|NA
CASSLGGLSQETQYF
TGTGCCAGCAGCTTGGGGGGGCTAAGCCAAGAGACCCAGTACTTC
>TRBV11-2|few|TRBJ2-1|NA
CASSSSPSPNNEQFF
TGTGCCAGCAGCTCCTCGCCGTCTCCGAACAATGAGCAGTTCTTC
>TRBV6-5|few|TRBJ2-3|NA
CASSYSRVADTQYF
TGTGCCAGCAGTTACTCCCGGGTTGCAGATACGCAGTATTTT
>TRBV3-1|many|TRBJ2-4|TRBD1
CASSHPDRVKNIQYF
TGTGCCAGCAGCCATCCAGACAGGGTTAAAAACATTCAGTACTTC
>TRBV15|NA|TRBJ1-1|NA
CATAGGSEAFF
TGTGCCACCGCCGGTGGCAGCGAAGCTTTCTTT
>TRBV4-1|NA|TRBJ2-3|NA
CASSPTTRGSTDTQYF
TGCGCCAGCAGCCCGACAACGAGGGGAAGCACAGATACGCAGTATTTT
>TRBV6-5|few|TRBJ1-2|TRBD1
CASSQQGAGYGHGYTF
TGTGCCAGCAGTCAACAGGGGGCGGGCTACGGACATGGCTACACCTTC
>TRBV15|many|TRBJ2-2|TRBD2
CATTAGATGELFF
TGTGCCACCACAGCGGGGGCCACCGGGGAGCTGTTTTTT
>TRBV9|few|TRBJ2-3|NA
CASSIQGLPLYF
TGTGCCAGCAGCATACAGGGCCTCCCATTGTATTTT
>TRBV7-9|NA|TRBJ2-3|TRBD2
CASSPRSGGFHTQYF
TGTGCCAGCAGCCCACGTAGCGGGGGATTTCATACGCAGTATTTT
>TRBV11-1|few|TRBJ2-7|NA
CASSLRYFSYEQYF
TGTGCCAGCAGCTTAAGGTATTTCTCCTACGAGCAGTACTTC
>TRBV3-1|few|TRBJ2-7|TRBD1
CASSQERTGREQYF
TGTGCCAGCAGCCAAGAGCGGACAGGCCGCGAGCAGTACTTC
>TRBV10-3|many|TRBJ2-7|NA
CAISESTGWEQYF
TGTGCCATCAGTGAGTCAACTGGGTGGGAGCAGTACTTC
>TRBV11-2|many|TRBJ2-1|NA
CASSNTGTSYNEQFF
TGTGCCAGCAGCAATACCGGGACATCGTACAATGAGCAGTTCTTC
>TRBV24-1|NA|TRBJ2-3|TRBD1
CATKGQGENTQYF
TGTGCCACCAAAGGACAGGGTGAAAATACGCAGTATTTT
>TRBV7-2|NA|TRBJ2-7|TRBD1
CASSFDRAEQYF
TGTGCCAGCAGCTTTGACAGGGCCGAGCAGTACTTC
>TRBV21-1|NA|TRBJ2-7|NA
CASSPRRGHGYEQYF
TGTGCCAGCAGCCCCCGCAGGGGGCATGGCTACGAGCAGTACTTC